This TCR beta chain was identified during a study of blood T cell repertoires in COVID-19. Study context: The study drew acute and convalescent COVID-19 samples from the United States, Italy and Spain. PBMCs, B-cell-depleted T cells, or T cells were the source of the cDNA or gDNA that made up the material.

V shed 5 bases, J shed 4 bases, and the junction held 10 bases outside the gene matches. Germline-derived CDR1 and CDR2 are LNHDA and SQIVND (reference sequence). The CDR3 extends over 15 amino acids. Original processing methods: Researchers report that nucleated cell counts were estimated from reference gene primer amplification. Assay: immunoSEQ multiplex PCR; the TCRdb copy retains only in-frame clones and omits some. The DNA was the basis for D and trimming; V, J and clone size are from that table. The sample holds around 140,000 clones, more than 75% seen once. Sample: peripheral blood. The chain uses TRBV19 and TRBJ1-2; 7 nucleotides agree with TRBD1. The receptor was isolated from a human donor with acute or convalescent COVID-19. The donor label of this sample is uncertain. This CDR3 reads CASSLGQDNSYGYTF. CDR3 in DNA: TGTGCCAGTAGTCTCGGACAGGACAACTCCTATGGCTACACCTTC.